This TCR beta chain was retrieved from a study of CD8 T cells in Susac syndrome. Sequencing of TCR beta, carried out with a high-throughput approach, was applied to CD8+ and CD4+ T cells from the blood. FACS was used to enrich TEMRA cells, whereas the CD8+ and CD4+ T cells were obtained by negative isolation. The CDR3 covers 13 residues. The V and J ends lost 4 bases and 7 bases, in that order; junction bases with no gene match: 4. CDR1 and CDR2 from the germline V gene are MGHDK and SYGVNS. An input of about 0.45 to 1 ug of RNA was subjected to reverse transcription using random hexamers. It was immunoSEQ multiplex PCR that amplified TCR beta CDR3 across 54 Vbeta and 13 Jbeta. In TCRdb, the immunoSEQ multiplex PCR reads were re-called with MiXCR into one record per CDR3 protein. The profile covers around 230,000 distinct CDR3 sequences, with around 96% appearing a single time and 0.08% to 0.095% taken by the ten largest.

Whole-study findings and limits: It was acknowledged in the study that its TCR sequencing and HLA analysis involved a relatively small number of individuals.

Remarks on this clonotype: Its specificity is unknown.

The receptor was isolated from a human donor with multiple sclerosis. Sequencing input: CD4+ T cells from PBMCs. This chain joins TRBV25-1 and TRBJ1-1, with 9 nucleotides matching TRBD1. DNA of the CDR3: TGTGCCAGCAGTGCGGGACAGGGATTTGAAGCTTTCTTT. The encoded protein is CASSAGQGFEAFF.